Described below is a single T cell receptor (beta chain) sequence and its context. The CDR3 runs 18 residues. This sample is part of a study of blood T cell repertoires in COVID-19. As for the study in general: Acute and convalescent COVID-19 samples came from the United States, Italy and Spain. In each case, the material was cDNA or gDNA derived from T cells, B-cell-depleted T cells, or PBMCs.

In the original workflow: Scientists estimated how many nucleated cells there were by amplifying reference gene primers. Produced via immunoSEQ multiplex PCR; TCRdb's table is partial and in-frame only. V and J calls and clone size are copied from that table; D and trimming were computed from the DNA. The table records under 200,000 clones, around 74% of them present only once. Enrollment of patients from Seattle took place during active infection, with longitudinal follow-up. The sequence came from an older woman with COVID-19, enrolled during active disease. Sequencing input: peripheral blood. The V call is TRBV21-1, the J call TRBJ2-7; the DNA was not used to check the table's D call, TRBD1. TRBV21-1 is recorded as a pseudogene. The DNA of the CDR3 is TGTGCCAGCAGCAAAAGATTGGGATCCGACAGGGCCTCCTACGAGCAGTACTTC. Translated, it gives CASSKRLGSDRASYEQYF.